Listed below are T cell receptor beta chains from one sample, sequenced in a study of tumor and adjacent non-tumor tissue in lung cancer. Each CDR3 protein is one row after TCRdb ran MiXCR on the multiplex PCR reads. The table includes 200,000 to 250,000 distinct CDR3 sequences, about 76% detected once. The sample consisted of lung tumor tissue. The receptors derive from a man aged 55 to 70 with non-small cell lung cancer. Both conserved end residues are part of each CDR3. D genes are given only for firm matches. Clone size, where shown, is once, few, many, or a class for clones that have expanded.

size	V	D	J	DNA	CDR3
.	TRBV12-3/TRBV12-4	TRBD1	TRBJ2-2	TGTGCCAGCAGTTTAAGGGACAGTCACACCAGGGAGCTGTTTTTT	CASSLRDSHTRELFF
many	TRBV10-2	TRBD2	TRBJ2-3	TGCGCCAGCAGGTCAGGTAGCGGGGGCCTGGATACGCAGTATTTT	CASRSGSGGLDTQYF
.	TRBV20-1	TRBD1	TRBJ2-3	TGCAGTGCTCCTCGGGACAGATCCACAGATACGCAGTATTTT	CSAPRDRSTDTQYF
medium-sized	TRBV11-3	TRBD2	TRBJ2-1	TGTGCCAGCAGCCTCACTAGCGGGACAAGGAATGAGCAGTTCTTC	CASSLTSGTRNEQFF
.	TRBV20-1	.	TRBJ1-1	TGCAATGCGGAGGGGGAATCGGGCCTGGGGGCTTTCTTT	CNAEGESGLGAFF
once	TRBV4-3	.	TRBJ1-1	TGCGCCAGCACCCAAGAGGGGGGCTTGAACACTGAAGCTTTCTTT	CASTQEGGLNTEAFF
.	TRBV11-1	.	TRBJ2-7	TGTGCCAGCAGCACGTACATGGGTGGAGAGCAGTACTTC	CASSTYMGGEQYF
many	TRBV6-6	.	TRBJ2-3	TGTGCCAGCAGTTACTCGAGGTTTTCGACAGATACGCAGTATTTT	CASSYSRFSTDTQYF
once	TRBV20-1	.	TRBJ2-1	TGCAGTGCTAGATCCAGCGGGTGGTCCTACAATGAGCAGTCCTTC	CSARSSGWSYNEQSF
.	TRBV29-1	TRBD1	TRBJ2-6	TGCAGCGCCGGAGGCAGGGGGTCGACTGGGGCCAACGTCCTGTCTTTC	CSAGGRGSTGANVLSF
.	TRBV20-1	.	TRBJ2-7	TGCAGTGCTAGATATACAGCTGGGGGACGCGAGCAGTACTTC	CSARYTAGGREQYF
.	TRBV12-3/TRBV12-4	.	TRBJ2-6	TGTGCCAGCAGTCACCGACGGAAATCTGGGGCCAACGTCCTGACTTTC	CASSHRRKSGANVLTF
.	TRBV14	.	TRBJ2-3	TGTGCAAGCAGCCAAGGTCTACATACCTACACAGATACGCAGTATTTT	CASSQGLHTYTDTQYF
.	TRBV20-1	TRBD1	TRBJ2-1	TGTAGTGCTAGAGATCCCCGGACAGGGGGCAATGAGCAGTTCTTC	CSARDPRTGGNEQFF
.	TRBV11-2	.	TRBJ2-3	TGTGCCAGCATCACAGAGCAGCTTAGCACAGATACGCAGTATTTT	CASITEQLSTDTQYF
.	TRBV20-1	TRBD2	TRBJ2-7	TGCAGTGCTAGGCCACGGCAAGCTAGCGGGAGATTTTACGAGCAGTACTTC	CSARPRQASGRFYEQYF
.	TRBV11-3	.	TRBJ2-3	TGTGCCAGCAGCCTCGGCCTAGGGGGGGGGGATACGCAGTATTTT	CASSLGLGGGDTQYF
many	TRBV4-1	.	TRBJ1-6	TGCGCCAGCAGCCAAGAGCCTACAGGGATGTATAATTCACCCCTCCACTTT	CASSQEPTGMYNSPLHF
.	TRBV5-1	.	TRBJ1-1	TGCGCCAGCAGCTTGACAGGAGACTTGAACACTGGAGCTTTCTTT	CASSLTGDLNTGAFF
few	TRBV6-2/TRBV6-3	.	TRBJ1-5	TGTGCCAGCAGTTACCAACAGGGTCAGCCCCAGCATTTT	CASSYQQGQPQHF
.	TRBV4-2	.	TRBJ1-3	TGTGCCAACAGCCAAGATTTCGAAAACACCATATATTTT	CANSQDFENTIYF
.	TRBV5-6	.	TRBJ2-7	TGTGCGAGCAGCCTTGTGGACCTGCTATCGGGCGAGCAGTACTTC	CASSLVDLLSGEQYF
once	TRBV5-1	.	TRBJ2-7	TGCGCCAGCAGCTTTGGACGGACTGGGGGCGGGTACGAGCAGTACTTC	CASSFGRTGGGYEQYF
.	TRBV12-3/TRBV12-4	.	TRBJ2-4	TGTGCCAGCATTTTGTCCCCTGTAGGGGGGCCGCAAAACATTCAGTACTTC	CASILSPVGGPQNIQYF
few	TRBV12-3/TRBV12-4	.	TRBJ2-7	TGTGCCAGCAGCACCGAACCGGGCGAGCAGTACTTC	CASSTEPGEQYF